The 2 T cell receptor beta chains listed next were all sequenced from one sample in a study of spatial heterogeneity in lung cancer. Time point described: blood at routine non-recurrence follow-up after resection. TCRdb used MiXCR to reprocess the 5' RACE reads, holding one entry per CDR3 protein. The data contain about 46,000 distinct CDR3 sequences, about an eighth of them singletons. This sample comprised PBMCs, obtained at follow-up. Every receptor here comes from a male donor with early-stage non-small cell lung cancer.

This clonotype came up many times. The chain couples TRBV30 to TRBJ1-5; 7 nucleotides line up with TRBD1. V trimming: 0 bases; J trimming: 4 bases; junction bases outside the gene matches: 6. This CDR3 spans 15 amino acids. In germline, CDR1 is GTSNPN, CDR2 SVGIG (reference sequence). The CDR3 loop is CAWSVRDSLNQPQHF. CDR3 DNA sequence: TGTGCCTGGAGTGTACGGGACAGTCTAAATCAGCCCCAGCATTTT.

This clonotype appeared a few times. V is TRBV7-2 and J is TRBJ2-1; 10 bases map to TRBD2. With V trimmed by 5 bases and J by 6 bases, 7 bases remained unmatched. The CDR3 runs to 15 residues. The V gene's germline CDR1 is SGHTA and CDR2 FQGNSA. Written as DNA, the CDR3 is TGTGCCAGCAGCCCATTAGCGGGAGGATCCAATGAGCAGTTCTTC. This encodes CASSPLAGGSNEQFF.